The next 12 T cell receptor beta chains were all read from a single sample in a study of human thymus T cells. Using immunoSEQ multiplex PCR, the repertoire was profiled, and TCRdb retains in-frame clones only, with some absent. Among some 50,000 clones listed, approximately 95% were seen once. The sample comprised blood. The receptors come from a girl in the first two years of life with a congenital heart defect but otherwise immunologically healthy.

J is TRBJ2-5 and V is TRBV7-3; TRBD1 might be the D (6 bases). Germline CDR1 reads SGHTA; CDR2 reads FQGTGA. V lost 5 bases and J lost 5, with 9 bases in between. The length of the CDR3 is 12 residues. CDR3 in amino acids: CASSAQGETQYF. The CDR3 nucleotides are TGTGCCAGCAGCGCCCAGGGGGAGACCCAGTACTTC.

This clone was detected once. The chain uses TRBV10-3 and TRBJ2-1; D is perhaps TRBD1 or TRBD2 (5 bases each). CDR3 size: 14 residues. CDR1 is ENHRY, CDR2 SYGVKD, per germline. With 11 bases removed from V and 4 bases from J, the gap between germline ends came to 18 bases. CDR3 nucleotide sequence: TGTGCCGCGGTCCGGGACCCGATATACAATGAGCAGTTCTTC. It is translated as CAAVRDPIYNEQFF.

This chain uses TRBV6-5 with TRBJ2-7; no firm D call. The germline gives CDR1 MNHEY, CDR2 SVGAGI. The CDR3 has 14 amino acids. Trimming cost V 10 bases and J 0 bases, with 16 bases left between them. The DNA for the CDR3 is TGTGCCACGACTCCTAACAGCTTCTCCTACGAGCAGTACTTC. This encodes CATTPNSFSYEQYF.

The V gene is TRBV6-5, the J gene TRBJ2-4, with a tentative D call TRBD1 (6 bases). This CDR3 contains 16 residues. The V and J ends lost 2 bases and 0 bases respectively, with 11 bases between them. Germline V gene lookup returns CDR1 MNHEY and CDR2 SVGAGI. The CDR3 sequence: CASSYGQSLAKNIQYF. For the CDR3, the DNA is TGTGCCAGCAGTTACGGACAGTCATTAGCCAAAAACATTCAGTACTTC.

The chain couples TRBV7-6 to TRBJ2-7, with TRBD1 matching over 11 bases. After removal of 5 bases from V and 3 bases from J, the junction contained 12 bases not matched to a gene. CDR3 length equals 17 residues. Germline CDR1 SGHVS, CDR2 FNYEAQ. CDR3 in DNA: TGTGCCAGCAGCGTGGGACAGGGGGTGGGAGAGATCTACGAGCAGTACTTC. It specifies CASSVGQGVGEIYEQYF. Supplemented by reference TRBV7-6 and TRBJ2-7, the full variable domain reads GAGVSQSPRYKVTKRGQDVALRCDPISGHVSLYWYRQALGQGPEFLTYFNYEAQQDKSGLPNDRFSAERPEGSISTLTIQRTEQRDSAMYRCASSVGQGVGEIYEQYFGPGTRLTVT.

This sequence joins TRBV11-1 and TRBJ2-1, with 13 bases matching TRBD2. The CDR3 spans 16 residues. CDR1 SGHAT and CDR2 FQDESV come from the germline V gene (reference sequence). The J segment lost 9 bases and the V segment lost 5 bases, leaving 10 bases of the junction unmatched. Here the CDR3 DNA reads TGTGCCAGCAGCCGTGGTGGACTAGCGGGAGCCGCTGAGCAGTTCTTC. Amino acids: CASSRGGLAGAAEQFF. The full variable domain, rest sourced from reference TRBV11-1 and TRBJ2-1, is EAEVAQSPRYKITEKSQAVAFWCDPISGHATLYWYRQILGQGPELLVQFQDESVVDDSQLPKDRFSAERLKGVDSTLKIQPAELGDSAMYLCASSRGGLAGAAEQFFGPGTRLTVL.

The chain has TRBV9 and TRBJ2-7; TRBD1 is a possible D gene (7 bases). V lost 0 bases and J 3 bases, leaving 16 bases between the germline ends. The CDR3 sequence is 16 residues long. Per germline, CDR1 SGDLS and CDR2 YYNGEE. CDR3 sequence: CASSVGGGTAVYEQYF. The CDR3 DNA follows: TGTGCCAGCAGCGTAGGAGGGGGGACAGCCGTCTACGAGCAGTACTTC.

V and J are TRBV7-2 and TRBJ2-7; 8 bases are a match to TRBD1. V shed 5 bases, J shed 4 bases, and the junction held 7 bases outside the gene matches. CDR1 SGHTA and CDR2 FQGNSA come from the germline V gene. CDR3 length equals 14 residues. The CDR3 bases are TGTGCCAGCAGCCAAGCAGGGGGCGTATACGAGCAGTACTTC. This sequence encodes CASSQAGGVYEQYF.

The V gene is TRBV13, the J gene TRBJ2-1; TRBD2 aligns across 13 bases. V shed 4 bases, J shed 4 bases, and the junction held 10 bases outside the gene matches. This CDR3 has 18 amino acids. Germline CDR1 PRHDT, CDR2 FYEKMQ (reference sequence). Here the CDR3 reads CASSSGTSGTWRYNEQFF. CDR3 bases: TGTGCCAGCAGCTCCGGGACTAGCGGGACTTGGCGGTACAATGAGCAGTTCTTC.

The CDR3 loop reads CASSDSSGSSTDTQYF. The CDR3 DNA reads TGTGCCAGCAGCGACTCTAGCGGCTCTAGCACAGATACGCAGTATTTT. The gene calls are TRBV7-8 and TRBJ2-3, with 7 bases fitting TRBD2. After removal of 5 bases from V and 0 bases from J, the junction contained 8 bases not matched to a gene. This CDR3 contains 16 residues. The germline V gene encodes CDR1 SGHVS and CDR2 FQNEAQ.

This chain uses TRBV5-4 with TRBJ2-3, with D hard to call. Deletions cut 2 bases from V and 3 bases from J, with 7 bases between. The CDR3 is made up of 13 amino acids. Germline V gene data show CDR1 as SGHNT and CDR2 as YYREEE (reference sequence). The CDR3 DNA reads TGTGCCAGCAGCTTCCTCGGAACAGATACGCAGTATTTT. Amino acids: CASSFLGTDTQYF.

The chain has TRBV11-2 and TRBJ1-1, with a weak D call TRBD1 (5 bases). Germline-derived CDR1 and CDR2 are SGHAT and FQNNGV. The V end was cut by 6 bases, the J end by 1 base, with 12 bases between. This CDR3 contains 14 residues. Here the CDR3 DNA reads TGTGCCAGCAGTAGCGGCGGGGCGAACACTGAAGCTTTCTTT. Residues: CASSSGGANTEAFF.